This T cell receptor beta chain was profiled in a study of blood T cell repertoires in COVID-19. At the level of the study: Material from acute and convalescent COVID-19 was sourced from the United States, Italy and Spain. T cells, B-cell-depleted T cells, or PBMCs provided the cDNA or gDNA that served as material.

Germline V CDR1 and CDR2: WSHSY, SAAADI. Trimming stripped 3 bases from V and 6 bases from J, with 13 bases between. The length of the CDR3 is 14 residues. Authors' analysis steps: Amplified reference gene primers provided the basis for estimating nucleated cell counts. The assay was immunoSEQ multiplex PCR, and TCRdb's table has in-frame clones only and misses some. That table furnishes V, J and clone size, whereas the DNA furnished D and trimming. The data hold some 350,000 clones, with roughly 89% observed a single time. This sequence was found in a man between 18 and 35 years old with active or convalescent COVID-19. The chain uses TRBV10-2 and TRBJ2-3; D is possibly TRBD1 (6 bases). What was sequenced was peripheral blood. The CDR3 nucleotides read TGCGCCAGCAGTGATAGGGGGAGAACGGATACGCAGTATTTT. This encodes CASSDRGRTDTQYF.